This is a list of T cell receptor beta chains from one sample in a study of identical twins. One entry per CDR3 protein, called by TCRdb with MiXCR from the 5' RACE reads. The sample shows 350,000 to 400,000 distinct CDR3 sequences, roughly 9% of them seen only once. Source material: naive T cells sorted from blood. The source is a woman aged 50 to 60 in good health. The CDR3 runs from the conserved cysteine through the conserved F or W. The D gene is left open where the match is weak. Where a row states a size, it is once, few, many or the class of an expanded clone; other rows omit it.

clone_size,d_call,v_call,j_call,cdr3_nt,cdr3_aa
.,.,TRBV2,TRBJ1-4,TGTGCCAGCAGCGGAACAGGGTATGGGGAAAAACTGTTTTTT,CASSGTGYGEKLFF
.,.,TRBV30,TRBJ2-1,TGTGCCTGGAGGCCTACCGGGACTCCCTACAATGAGCAGTTCTTC,CAWRPTGTPYNEQFF
many,.,TRBV20-1,TRBJ2-3,TGCCCCGAATGGACGGTTCACAGATACGCGCAGTATTTT,CPEWTVHRYAQYF
few,.,TRBV29-1,TRBJ2-1,TGCAGCGTAGGCCCTTACAATGAGCAGTTCTTC,CSVGPYNEQFF
.,TRBD2,TRBV10-3,TRBJ2-1,TGTGCCATCGGGGGGACTAGCGCAACCCAAAGGGCGGATGAGCAGTTCTTC,CAIGGTSATQRADEQFF
few,TRBD1,TRBV6-5,TRBJ2-4,TGTGCCAGCAGTCCCGGGACAGGGGTCCTAGCCAAAAACATTCAGTACTTC,CASSPGTGVLAKNIQYF
.,.,TRBV5-1,TRBJ1-1,TGCGCCAGCGGGGAGGCAGATTTGTTGAACACTGAAGCTTTCTTT,CASGEADLLNTEAFF
many,TRBD1,TRBV20-1,TRBJ2-2,TGCAGTGCTTCTCGGGACAGCCTGAACACCGGGGAGCTGTTTTTT,CSASRDSLNTGELFF
many,.,TRBV7-9,TRBJ2-2,TGTGCCAGCCAAGGCTCCGGGGAGCTGTTTTTT,CASQGSGELFF
.,TRBD2,TRBV4-2,TRBJ2-2,TGTGCCAGCAGCCAAGATCTGGGTCGGACTAGCGGAAAGACCGGGGAGCTGTTTTTT,CASSQDLGRTSGKTGELFF
few,TRBD2,TRBV4-2,TRBJ2-1,TGTGCCAGCAGCCAAGGATCTAGCGGGAGTACCCTACTCTTC,CASSQGSSGSTLLF
few,.,TRBV5-1,TRBJ2-3,TGCGCCAGCAGCTCCGGGACACGAGATACGCAGTATTTT,CASSSGTRDTQYF
many,.,TRBV6-5,TRBJ1-2,TGTGCCAGCAGTTATCGGCAGCTCTATGGCTACACCTTC,CASSYRQLYGYTF
few,TRBD1,TRBV5-5,TRBJ1-4,TGTGCCAGCAGCTACACGGGACAGGGGCTGGGGACTAATGAAAAACTGTTTTTT,CASSYTGQGLGTNEKLFF
few,.,TRBV11-2,TRBJ2-1,TGTGCCAGCAGCTTATTCCACGGGAGTGGGGATGAGCAGTTCTTC,CASSLFHGSGDEQFF
.,.,TRBV3-1,TRBJ2-5,TGTGCCAGCAGCCCGGGATTCGGTCAAGAGACCCAGTACTTC,CASSPGFGQETQYF
.,.,TRBV2,TRBJ2-1,TGTGCCAGCACATACAATGAGCAGTTCTTC,CASTYNEQFF
many,.,TRBV29-1,TRBJ2-7,TGCAGCGTTCTGGGGGTGGGCTCCTACGAGCAGTACTTC,CSVLGVGSYEQYF
few,.,TRBV12-3/TRBV12-4,TRBJ2-5,TGTGCCAGCAGTTTACATCCCGGAAGGCTCCAAGAGACCCAGTACTTC,CASSLHPGRLQETQYF
many,TRBD1,TRBV20-1,TRBJ2-2,TGCAGTGCTGAAAGGACAGGGTGGAACACCGGGGAGCTGTTTTTT,CSAERTGWNTGELFF
.,TRBD2,TRBV27,TRBJ2-4,TGTGCCAGCAGTTTCGGACTAGCGGGACAAAACATTCAGTACTTC,CASSFGLAGQNIQYF
few,TRBD1,TRBV7-9,TRBJ2-7,TGTGCCAGCTCAAAAACAGGGGGCGACCGCTACGAGCAGTACTTC,CASSKTGGDRYEQYF
.,.,TRBV7-9,TRBJ2-1,TGTGCCAGCAGCTTTGAGTTCTTC,CASSFEFF
few,TRBD1,TRBV7-9,TRBJ1-4,TGTGCCAGCAGCCTTCGGACAGGGTTTCGGGAAAAACTGTTTTTT,CASSLRTGFREKLFF
.,.,TRBV12-3/TRBV12-4,TRBJ2-7,TGTGCCAGCAGTTTAGGGGGGGCCGAGCAGTACTTC,CASSLGGAEQYF
.,.,TRBV12-3/TRBV12-4,TRBJ2-2,TGTGCCAGCAGTTTGGGAATTGGGGAGCTGTTTTTT,CASSLGIGELFF
.,TRBD2,TRBV7-6,TRBJ2-5,TGTGCCAGCGGTAGCGGGCGAGAGACCCAGTACTTC,CASGSGRETQYF
few,.,TRBV5-1,TRBJ1-1,TGCGCCAGCATGGGGGGCCCGGGCGCTGAAGCTTTCTTT,CASMGGPGAEAFF
.,.,TRBV7-6,TRBJ2-1,TGTGCCAGCAGCTTTGGTATTGGAGGGAATGAGCAGTTCTTC,CASSFGIGGNEQFF
.,.,TRBV14,TRBJ1-1,TGTGCCAGCAGCCACAAGAACACTGAAGCTTTCTTT,CASSHKNTEAFF
.,.,TRBV5-1,TRBJ2-1,TGCGCCAGCGCCAGTGGGCAATACAATGAGCAGTTCTTC,CASASGQYNEQFF
once,.,TRBV7-9,TRBJ2-1,TGTGCCAGCAGCTTAGGGGCGCTAGCGTTGATCCACAATGAGCAGTTCTTC,CASSLGALALIHNEQFF
few,TRBD2,TRBV7-9,TRBJ2-2,TGTGCCAGCAGCTTGAGCGGGACTAGCCTCTTCTTGGGGGAGCTGTTTTTT,CASSLSGTSLFLGELFF
.,.,TRBV12-3/TRBV12-4,TRBJ2-6,TGTGCCGGCAGGGGCTCTGGGGCCAACGTCCTGACTTTC,CAGRGSGANVLTF